The entry below gives a single T cell receptor beta chain sequence along with its context. The antigen is not known. The entry originates in a study of metastatic and nonmetastatic thyroid tumors. Study-level information: The authors compared repertoires across blood and tumor or nodule tissue from malignant and benign thyroid patients.

Study-level findings and limits: When malignant thyroid tumors were compared with benign nodules, TCR beta diversity was reportedly significantly higher in the malignant tumors. This held in both blood and tumor samples.

In the authors' workflow: What underpinned the distant-metastasis classifier for papillary thyroid cancer was the set of CDR3 differences across clinicopathological groups. TCRdb re-analyzed the PCR reads using MiXCR. It is TCRdb's table, rather than the study itself, that gives the V and J calls and clone size. The profile covers approximately 17,000 clones, with roughly 24% appearing a single time and roughly 9.8% taken by the ten largest. All patients were treatment-naive before thyroid surgery. The length of the CDR3 is 14 residues. The germline V gene encodes CDR1 KGHSH and CDR2 LQKENI. V lost 6 bases to trimming and J lost 6 bases; unmatched junction nucleotides: 5.

The TCR originated in a male donor with papillary thyroid cancer or a benign thyroid nodule (not recorded which). Some clones in this sample may be carry-over from other donors' samples. The sequencing input was blood. The J gene is TRBJ1-6, the V gene TRBV18, with 7 positions matching TRBD1. The CDR3 DNA reads TGTGCCAGCTCCCGACAGGGAACTAATTCACCCCTCCACTTT. Amino acid sequence: CASSRQGTNSPLHF.